Below, 9 T cell receptor beta chains from the same sample are listed, as sequenced in a study of blood T cell repertoires in COVID-19. Data came from immunoSEQ multiplex PCR; TCRdb stores just in-frame clones and leaves some out. Here the sample spans some 270,000 clones, approximately 89% being singletons. The sample comprised PBMCs or T cells enriched from blood (not recorded which). All receptors derive from a man in his forties who had been exposed to COVID-19.

The rearrangement uses TRBV27 and TRBJ1-5; 7 nucleotides match TRBD1. Germline V gives CDR1 MNHEY, CDR2 SMNVEV (reference sequence). The CDR3 has 13 amino acids. Losses at the gene ends were 4 bases for V and 9 bases for J; bases not matched to a gene: 6. CDR3 DNA: TGTGCCAGCAGTTGGACAGGCGGGCCGCCCCAGCATTTT. It translates to CASSWTGGPPQHF.

V and J are TRBV7-3 and TRBJ2-1; weak D call: TRBD2 (6 bases). Looked up from germline, CDR1 is SGHTA and CDR2 is FQGTGA. Trimming cost V 4 bases and J 4 bases, with 14 bases left between them. This CDR3 has 15 residues. CDR3 coding DNA: TGTGCCAGCAGCTCGTCCGGGACTCCTTACAATGAGCAGTTCTTC. Translated, it gives CASSSSGTPYNEQFF.

The chain combines TRBV28 with TRBJ2-7, with D unclear. The germline V and J ends were trimmed by 3 bases and 1 base, with 7 bases remaining between them. The CDR3 is made up of 13 amino acids. Germline V CDR1 and CDR2: MDHEN, SYDVKM. The CDR3 protein is CASSLGQSYEQYF. In DNA, the CDR3 is TGTGCCAGCAGTTTGGGCCAATCCTACGAGCAGTACTTC.

This clone was picked up a small number of times. The chain has TRBV7-2 and TRBJ1-3; tentative D call: TRBD1 (5 bases). Trimming shortened V by 7 bases and J by 3 bases, and 13 bases separated the two germline ends. CDR3 size: 14 residues. The germline V gene encodes CDR1 SGHTA and CDR2 FQGNSA. DNA of the CDR3: TGTGCCAGCACCCTGGGGGGATATGGAAACACCATATATTTT. It yields the protein CASTLGGYGNTIYF.

J is TRBJ2-7 and V is TRBV28, with 11 bases that match TRBD2. This CDR3 is built from 15 residues. CDR1 is MDHEN and CDR2 is SYDVKM in the germline V gene. J was trimmed by 1 base and V by 6 bases; bases with no gene match: 5. CDR3 protein: CASSAGTSGSYEQYF. The DNA of the CDR3 is TGTGCCAGCAGCGCCGGGACTAGCGGATCCTACGAGCAGTACTTC.

This chain uses TRBV5-4 with TRBJ1-4; D is possibly TRBD1 (5 bases). The V end was cut by 4 bases, the J end by 8 bases, with 15 bases between. The V gene's germline CDR1 is SGHNT and CDR2 YYREEE (reference sequence). CDR3 size: 14 residues. The chain's CDR3 is CASSQGGAGEKLFF. Here the CDR3 DNA reads TGTGCCAGCAGCCAGGGTGGAGCAGGGGAAAAACTGTTTTTT.

The chain carries TRBV7-8 and TRBJ2-3, with 9 bases aligning to TRBD2. With 1 base clipped from V and 2 bases from J, the junction kept 4 bases outside the gene matches. Germline V CDR1 and CDR2: SGHVS, FQNEAQ. The CDR3 totals 16 residues. This CDR3 is CASSLGPSGITDTQYF. The CDR3 DNA sequence: TGTGCCAGCAGCTTAGGGCCTAGCGGGATCACAGATACGCAGTATTTT.

The V gene is TRBV29-1, the J gene TRBJ2-7; 12 nucleotides match TRBD2. The V gene's germline CDR1 is SQVTM and CDR2 ANQGSEA. V was clipped by 4 bases and J by 4 bases; unmatched bases: 11. The CDR3 consists of 16 residues. The CDR3 loop is CSVGKVGTSGPYEQYF. CDR3 DNA sequence: TGCAGCGTTGGAAAAGTCGGGACTAGCGGGCCTTACGAGCAGTACTTC.

The chain uses TRBV3-1 (or the pseudogene TRBV3-2) and TRBJ2-4; D call uncertain. This CDR3 has 13 amino acids. Looked up from germline, CDR1 is LGHDT and CDR2 is YNNKEL (reference sequence). Trimming took 0 bases from V and 6 from J, leaving 6 bases between them. For the CDR3, the DNA is TGTGCCAGCAGCCAAGAGAGACTAAACATTCAGTACTTC. It codes for CASSQERLNIQYF.